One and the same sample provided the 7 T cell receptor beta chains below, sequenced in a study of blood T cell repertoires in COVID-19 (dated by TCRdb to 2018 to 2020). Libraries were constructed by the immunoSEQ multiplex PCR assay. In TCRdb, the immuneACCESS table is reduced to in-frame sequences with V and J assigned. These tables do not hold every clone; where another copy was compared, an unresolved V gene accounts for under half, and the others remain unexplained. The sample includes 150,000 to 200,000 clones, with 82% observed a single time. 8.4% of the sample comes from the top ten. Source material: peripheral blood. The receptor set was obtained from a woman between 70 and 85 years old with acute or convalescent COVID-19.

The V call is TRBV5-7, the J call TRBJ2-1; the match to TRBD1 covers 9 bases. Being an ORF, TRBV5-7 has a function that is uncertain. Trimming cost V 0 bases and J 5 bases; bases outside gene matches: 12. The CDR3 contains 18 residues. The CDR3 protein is CASSLEVGQGGGNNEQFF. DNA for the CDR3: TGTGCCAGCAGCTTGGAAGTGGGACAGGGAGGGGGAAACAATGAGCAGTTCTTC.

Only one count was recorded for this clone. CDR3 bases: TGTGCCAGCAGCCGGGGGGAGACCCAGTACTTC. Its protein product is CASSRGETQYF. V and J are TRBV5-8 and TRBJ2-5; D may be TRBD2 (6 bases). The length of the CDR3 is 11 residues. Trimming stripped 4 bases from V and 5 bases from J, with 6 bases between. Per the germline V gene, CDR1 is SGHTS and CDR2 is YDEGEE.

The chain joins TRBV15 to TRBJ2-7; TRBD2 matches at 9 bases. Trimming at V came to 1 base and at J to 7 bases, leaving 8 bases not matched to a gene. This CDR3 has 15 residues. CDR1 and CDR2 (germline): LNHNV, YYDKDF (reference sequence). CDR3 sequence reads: CATSRGSGGQWEQYF. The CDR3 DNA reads TGTGCCACCAGCAGAGGTAGCGGGGGACAATGGGAGCAGTACTTC.

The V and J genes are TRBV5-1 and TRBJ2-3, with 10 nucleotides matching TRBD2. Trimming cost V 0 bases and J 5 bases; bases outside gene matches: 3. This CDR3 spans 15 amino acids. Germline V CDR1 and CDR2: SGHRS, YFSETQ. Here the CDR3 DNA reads TGCGCCAGCAGCTTGGGAGCGGGGGGGCTAGATACGCAGTATTTT. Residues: CASSLGAGGLDTQYF.

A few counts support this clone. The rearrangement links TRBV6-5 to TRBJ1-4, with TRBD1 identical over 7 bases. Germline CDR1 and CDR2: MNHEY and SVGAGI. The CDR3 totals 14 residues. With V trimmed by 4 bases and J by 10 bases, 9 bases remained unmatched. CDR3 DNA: TGTGCCAGCAGTTGGGAGACAGGGAGTCGAAAACTGTTTTTT. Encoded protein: CASSWETGSRKLFF.

CDR3 region: CASSPTGREGPSSYNEQFF. As DNA, the CDR3 is TGTGCCAGCAGCCCTACGGGGAGGGAGGGTCCAAGCTCCTACAATGAGCAGTTCTTC. This sequence joins TRBV3-1 (or the pseudogene TRBV3-2) and TRBJ2-1; 7 bases agree with TRBD2. From germline, CDR1 is LGHDT and CDR2 YNNKEL (reference sequence). V gave up 4 bases and J gave up 0 bases; unmatched junction bases: 15. This CDR3 contains 19 residues.

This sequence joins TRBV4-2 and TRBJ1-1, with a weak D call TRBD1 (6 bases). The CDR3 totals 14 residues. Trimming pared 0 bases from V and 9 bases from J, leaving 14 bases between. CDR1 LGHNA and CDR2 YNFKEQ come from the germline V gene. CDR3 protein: CASSQDLGRGKAFF. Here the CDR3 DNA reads TGTGCCAGCAGCCAAGATTTGGGCAGGGGAAAAGCTTTCTTT.